This TCR beta chain was documented in a study of Tregs in tolerant kidney transplant recipients (dated by TCRdb to between 2018 and 2020). As for the study more broadly: The study used TCRbeta sequencing to identify donor-specific regulatory T cells before combined kidney and bone marrow transplantation, then tracked those cells after transplant. Several methods of expanding Tregs specific for an allogeneic donor were compared by TCRbeta repertoire sequencing in 3 healthy controls.

Overall study results and their limits: Biological reproducibility was not examined directly, but technical replication error appeared to be minimal. The study was constrained by small patient numbers, and validation of the findings is required in larger populations and under other immunosuppression protocols. Expanding Tregs with activated donor B cells appeared to identify the most biologically relevant and donor-specific TCRbeta repertoire.

For TCRbeta CDR3 sequencing, genomic DNA from the sorted cells was extracted using the QIAGEN DNeasy Blood and Tissue Kit. High-throughput TCRbeta CDR3 sequencing, which included PCR amplification with bias correction and internal controls, was done commercially through immunoSEQ. For the original study's pipeline: Unique productive TCRbeta sequences were defined by CDR3 nucleotide sequence where primers matched, otherwise by CDR3 amino acid sequence with Vbeta and Jbeta genes. Sorting error was corrected by removing sequences shared between sorted populations at a frequency ratio of 2:1 or less, and the remaining shared sequences were assigned to the higher population. Sequences were defined as donor-reactive when expanded at least 5-fold in CFSE-low cells versus unstimulated cells and present at a frequency of at least 0.01% in CFSE-low cells. Jensen-Shannon divergence, calculated on the top 100 TCRbeta sequences ranked by frequency, was used to quantify repertoire divergence. For any sample with multiple sequencing runs, sorting error was corrected in each run separately before the runs were pooled. In its TCRdb copy, this immuneACCESS table keeps in-frame sequences only and misses some clones. Where compared with another copy, unresolved V genes explain less than half of these, and the others have no known cause. V, J and clone size are those of that table, while D and trimming were read from the DNA. The sample table shows over 50,000 clones, and around 82% are seen once. Around 5.2% of the sample is held by the ten biggest clonotypes.

Unstimulated Tregs (CD4+CD25+CD127-), CD4+ non-Tregs (CD4+CD25-), CD4 and CD8 cells were FACS-sorted from thawed PBMCs. Blood from healthy controls was obtained either from healthy volunteers or as purchased buffy coats. Healthy control blood was processed by Ficoll density gradient to PBMCs and cryopreserved; patient PBMCs were collected before and after transplant. To note about this clone: The target of this receptor is not known. There are no base qualities to consult, and no much larger clone falls within one base.

As encoded in the germline V gene, CDR1 is SGHRS while CDR2 is YFSETQ. The V end gives up 4 bases and the J end 4 bases, leaving 10 bases in the junction not matched to a gene. There are 16 amino acids in the CDR3, from cysteine to phenylalanine inclusive. Just the 48-base CDR3 DNA is kept, in frame starting at base 1. The sequenced material came from CD4+ T cells from blood. This receptor chain uses TRBV5-1 and TRBJ2-3; 9 of the junction bases match TRBD2. This TCR was recovered from a human donor in good health. CDR3 reads: CASSPIGSGSSDTQYF. The DNA reads as follows: TGCGCCAGCAGCCCGATCGGTAGCGGGAGTTCAGATACGCAGTATTTT.